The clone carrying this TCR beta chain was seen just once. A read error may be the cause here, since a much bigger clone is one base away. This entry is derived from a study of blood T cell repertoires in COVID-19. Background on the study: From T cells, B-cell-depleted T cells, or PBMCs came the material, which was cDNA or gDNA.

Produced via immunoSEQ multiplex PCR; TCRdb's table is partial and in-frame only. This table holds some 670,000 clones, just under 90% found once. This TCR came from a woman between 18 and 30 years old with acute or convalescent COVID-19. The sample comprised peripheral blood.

CDR3 sequence reads: CASSWTGGSYEQYF. CDR3 coding DNA: TGTGCCAGCAGTTGGACAGGGGGCTCCTACGAGCAGTACTTC. This rearrangement joins TRBV7-9 to TRBJ2-7, with 10 bases fitting TRBD1. In germline, CDR1 is SEHNR, CDR2 FQNEAQ (reference sequence). V lost 6 bases and J lost 0; bases outside the gene matches: 2. The CDR3 length is 14 residues.